The subject of this entry is one T cell receptor (beta chain). These data are taken from a study of cytomegalovirus exposure and HLA in healthy donors. Clones were sequenced by immunoSEQ multiplex PCR, and TCRdb holds only the in-frame ones, with some missing. The sample yields 200,000 to 300,000 clones, roughly 87% seen once. Germline-derived CDR1 and CDR2 are SNHLY and FYNNEI. The CDR3 loop spans 15 amino acids. V was clipped by 5 bases and J by 4 bases; unmatched bases: 7. This chain uses TRBV2 with TRBJ2-3; 9 bases match TRBD1. This clonotype was sampled from a man between 18 and 29 years old in good health and CMV-seropositive. Sequenced material: PBMCs. This CDR3 reads CASSPTGQGADTQYF. CDR3 nucleotides: TGTGCCAGCAGTCCTACGGGACAGGGCGCAGATACGCAGTATTTT.